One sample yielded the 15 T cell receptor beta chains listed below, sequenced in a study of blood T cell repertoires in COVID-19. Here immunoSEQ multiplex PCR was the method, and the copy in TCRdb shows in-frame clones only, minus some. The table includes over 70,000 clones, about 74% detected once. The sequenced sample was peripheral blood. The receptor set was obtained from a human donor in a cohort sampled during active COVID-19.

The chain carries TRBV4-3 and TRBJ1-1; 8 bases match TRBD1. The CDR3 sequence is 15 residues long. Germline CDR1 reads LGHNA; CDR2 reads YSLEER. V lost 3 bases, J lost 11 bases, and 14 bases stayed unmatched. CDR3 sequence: CASSHSWDRRDRAFF. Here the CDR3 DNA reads TGCGCCAGCAGCCACTCATGGGACAGGCGGGACAGGGCTTTCTTT.

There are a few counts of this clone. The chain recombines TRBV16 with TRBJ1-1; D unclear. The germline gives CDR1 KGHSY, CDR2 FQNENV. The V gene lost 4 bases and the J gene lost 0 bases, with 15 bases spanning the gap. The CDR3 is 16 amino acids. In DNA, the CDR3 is TGTGCCAGCAGCCCAGAACAAATAACCATGAACACTGAAGCTTTCTTT. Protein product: CASSPEQITMNTEAFF.

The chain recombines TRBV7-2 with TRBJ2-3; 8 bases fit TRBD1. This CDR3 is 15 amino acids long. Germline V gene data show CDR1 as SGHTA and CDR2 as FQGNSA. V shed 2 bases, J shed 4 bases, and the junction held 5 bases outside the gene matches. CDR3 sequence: CASSLSDRVADTQYF. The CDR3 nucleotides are TGTGCCAGCAGCTTATCGGACAGGGTGGCAGATACGCAGTATTTT.

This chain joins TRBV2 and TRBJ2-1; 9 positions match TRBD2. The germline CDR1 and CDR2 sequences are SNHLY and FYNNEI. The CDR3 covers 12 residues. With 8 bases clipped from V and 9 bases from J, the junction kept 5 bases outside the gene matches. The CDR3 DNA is TGTGCCAGCGGAGCGGGAGGAGGTGAGCAGTTCTTC. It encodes CASGAGGGEQFF.

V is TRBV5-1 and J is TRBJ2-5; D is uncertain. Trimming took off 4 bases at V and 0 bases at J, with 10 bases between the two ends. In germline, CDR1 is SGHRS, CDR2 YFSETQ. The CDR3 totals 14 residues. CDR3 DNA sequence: TGCGCCAGCAGCCCTACCATGAACCAAGAGACCCAGTACTTC. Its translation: CASSPTMNQETQYF.

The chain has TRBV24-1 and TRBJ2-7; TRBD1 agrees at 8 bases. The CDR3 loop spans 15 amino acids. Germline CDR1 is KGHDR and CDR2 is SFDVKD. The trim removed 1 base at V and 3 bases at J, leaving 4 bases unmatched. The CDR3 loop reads CATSDFTGGVYEQYF. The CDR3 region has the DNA TGTGCCACCAGTGATTTCACAGGGGGAGTCTACGAGCAGTACTTC.

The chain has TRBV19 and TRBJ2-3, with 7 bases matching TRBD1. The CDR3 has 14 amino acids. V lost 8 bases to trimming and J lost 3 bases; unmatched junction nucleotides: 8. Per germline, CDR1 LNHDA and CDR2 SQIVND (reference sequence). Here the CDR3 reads CASRDRTGTDTQYF. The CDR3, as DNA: TGTGCCAGTCGGGACAGAACTGGAACAGATACGCAGTATTTT.

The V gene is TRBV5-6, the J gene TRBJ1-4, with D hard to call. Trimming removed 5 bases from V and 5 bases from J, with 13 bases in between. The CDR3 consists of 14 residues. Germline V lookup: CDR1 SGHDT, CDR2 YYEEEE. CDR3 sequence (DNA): TGTGCCAGCAGAGAACGGGGTACGAATGAAAAACTGTTTTTT. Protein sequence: CASRERGTNEKLFF.

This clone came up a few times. The CDR3 DNA is TGCGCCAGCAGCCAAGAGTCCGGGGGAATTGGTAGGTACACTGAAGCTTTCTTT. Protein sequence: CASSQESGGIGRYTEAFF. V and J are TRBV4-3 and TRBJ1-1; possibly TRBD1 for D (5 bases). CDR3 length equals 18 residues. V lost 0 bases to trimming and J lost 3 bases, with 20 bases between them. CDR1 is LGHNA and CDR2 is YSLEER in the germline V gene.

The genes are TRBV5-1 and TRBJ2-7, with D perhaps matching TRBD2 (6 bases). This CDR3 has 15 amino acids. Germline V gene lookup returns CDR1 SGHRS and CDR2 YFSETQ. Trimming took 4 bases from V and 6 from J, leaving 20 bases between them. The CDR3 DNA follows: TGCGCCAGCAGCAAAAGAGCCGGGACTCGTATCGAGCAGTACTTC. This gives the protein CASSKRAGTRIEQYF.

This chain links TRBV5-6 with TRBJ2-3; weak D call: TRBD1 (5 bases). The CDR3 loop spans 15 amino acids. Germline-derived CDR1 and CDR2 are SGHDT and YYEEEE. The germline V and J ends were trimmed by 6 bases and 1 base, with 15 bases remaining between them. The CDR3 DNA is TGTGCCAGCAACCAGGGCCTAATGGGCACAGATACGCAGTATTTT. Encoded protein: CASNQGLMGTDTQYF.

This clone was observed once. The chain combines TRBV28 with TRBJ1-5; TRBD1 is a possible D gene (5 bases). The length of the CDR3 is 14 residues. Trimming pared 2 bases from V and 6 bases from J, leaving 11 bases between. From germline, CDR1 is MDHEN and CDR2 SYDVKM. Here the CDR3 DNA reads TGTGCCAGCAGTTTAGCTGGGGGGGTTCAGCCCCAGCATTTT. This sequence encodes CASSLAGGVQPQHF.

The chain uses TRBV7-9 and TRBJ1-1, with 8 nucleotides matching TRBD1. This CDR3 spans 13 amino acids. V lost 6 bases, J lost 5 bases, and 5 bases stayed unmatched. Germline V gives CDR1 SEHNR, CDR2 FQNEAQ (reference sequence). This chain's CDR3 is CASSRQGRTEAFF. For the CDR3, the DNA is TGTGCCAGCAGTCGACAGGGGCGGACTGAAGCTTTCTTT.

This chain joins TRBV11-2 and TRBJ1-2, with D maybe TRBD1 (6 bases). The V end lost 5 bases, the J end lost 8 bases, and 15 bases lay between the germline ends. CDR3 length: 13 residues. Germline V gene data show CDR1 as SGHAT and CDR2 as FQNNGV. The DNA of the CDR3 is TGTGCCAGCAGCCTGAACAGGGTACAGGGCTACACCTTC. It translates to CASSLNRVQGYTF.

The CDR3 coding sequence is TGTGCCAGCAGACCCCAGGGGCGAGCCTACAATGAGCAGTTCTTC. Amino acids: CASRPQGRAYNEQFF. The V gene is TRBV28, the J gene TRBJ2-1, with D maybe TRBD1 (6 bases). The CDR3 totals 15 residues. Germline CDR1 reads MDHEN; CDR2 reads SYDVKM. The V end lost 6 bases, the J end lost 2 bases, and 14 bases lay between the germline ends.